The subject of this entry is one T cell receptor (beta chain). The target antigen is unknown. This entry is derived from a study of identical twins. The study, taken as a whole, reports: Invariant MAIT and iNKT cells may have partly biased zero-insertion analyses. Weaker excess twin sharing was seen among beta out-of-frame sequences.

Template switching supplied a universal primer site; unique molecular identifiers were carried on the cDNA. TCRdb re-derived calls from the 5' RACE reads in MiXCR, one entry per CDR3 protein. Of 200,000 to 250,000 distinct CDR3 sequences in the sample, 10% to 15% were seen once. Trimming cost V 5 bases and J 4 bases, with 18 bases left between them. The CDR3 totals 17 residues. This sample also appeared in a second study, on yellow fever vaccine responses in identical twins.

This receptor was obtained from a woman under 30 in good health. The sample taken for sequencing was memory (CD45RO+) T cells sorted from blood. The rearrangement uses TRBV12-3 or TRBV12-4 and TRBJ2-6; tentative D call: TRBD1 (8 bases). The CDR3 protein is CASSPGGQGTGANVLTF. CDR3 DNA: TGTGCCAGCAGTCCGGGAGGACAGGGTACGGGGGCCAACGTCCTGACTTTC.